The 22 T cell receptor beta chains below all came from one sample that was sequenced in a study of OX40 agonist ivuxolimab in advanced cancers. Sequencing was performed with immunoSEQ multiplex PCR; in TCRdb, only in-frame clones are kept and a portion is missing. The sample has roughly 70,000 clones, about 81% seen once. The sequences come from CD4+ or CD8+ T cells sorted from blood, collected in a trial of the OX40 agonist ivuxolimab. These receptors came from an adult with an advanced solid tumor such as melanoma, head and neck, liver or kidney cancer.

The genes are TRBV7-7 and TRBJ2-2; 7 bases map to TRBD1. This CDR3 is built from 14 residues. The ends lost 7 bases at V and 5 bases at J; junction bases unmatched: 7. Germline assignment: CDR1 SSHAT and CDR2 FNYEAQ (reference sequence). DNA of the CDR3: TGTGCCAGCATGAGGACAGGTCAAACCGGGGAGCTGTTTTTT. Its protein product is CASMRTGQTGELFF.

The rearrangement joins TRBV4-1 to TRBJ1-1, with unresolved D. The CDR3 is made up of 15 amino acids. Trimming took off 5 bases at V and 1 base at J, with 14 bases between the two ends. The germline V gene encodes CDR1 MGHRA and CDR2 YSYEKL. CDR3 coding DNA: TGCGCCAGCAGCTTGGGCCCCCTGCGGAACACTGAAGCTTTCTTT. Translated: CASSLGPLRNTEAFF.

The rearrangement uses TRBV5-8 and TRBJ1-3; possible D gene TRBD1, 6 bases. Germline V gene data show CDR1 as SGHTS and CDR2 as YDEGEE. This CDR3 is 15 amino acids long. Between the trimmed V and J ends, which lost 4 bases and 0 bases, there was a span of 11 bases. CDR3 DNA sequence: TGTGCCAGCAGCAAGGGACATAGCTCTGGAAACACCATATATTTT. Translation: CASSKGHSSGNTIYF.

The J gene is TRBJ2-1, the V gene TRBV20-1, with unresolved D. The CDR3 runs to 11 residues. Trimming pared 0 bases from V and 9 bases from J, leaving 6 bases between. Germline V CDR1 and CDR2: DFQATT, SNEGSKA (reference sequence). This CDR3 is CSARDIGEQFF. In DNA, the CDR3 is TGCAGTGCTAGAGATATTGGTGAGCAGTTCTTC.

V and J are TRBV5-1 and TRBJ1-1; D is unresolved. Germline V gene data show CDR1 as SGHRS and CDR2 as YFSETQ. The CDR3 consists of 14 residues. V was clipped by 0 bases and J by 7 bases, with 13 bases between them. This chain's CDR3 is CASSLAATEIEAFF. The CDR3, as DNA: TGCGCCAGCAGCTTGGCAGCCACGGAGATTGAAGCTTTCTTT. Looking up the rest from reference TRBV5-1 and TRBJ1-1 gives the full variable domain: KAGVTQTPRYLIKTRGQQVTLSCSPISGHRSVSWYQQTPGQGLQFLFEYFSETQRNKGNFPGRFSGRQFSNSRSEMNVSTLELGDSALYLCASSLAATEIEAFFGQGTRLTVV.

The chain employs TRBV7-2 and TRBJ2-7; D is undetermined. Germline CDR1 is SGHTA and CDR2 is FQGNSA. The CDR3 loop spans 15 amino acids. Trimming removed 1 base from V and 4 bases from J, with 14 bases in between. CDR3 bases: TGTGCCAGCAGCTTAGTGGGCGGTTCGATTTACGAGCAGTACGTC. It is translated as CASSLVGGSIYEQYV.

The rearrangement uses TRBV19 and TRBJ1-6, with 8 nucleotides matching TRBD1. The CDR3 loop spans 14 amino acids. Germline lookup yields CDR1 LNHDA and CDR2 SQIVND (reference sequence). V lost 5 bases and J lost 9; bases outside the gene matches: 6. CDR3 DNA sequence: TGTGCCAGTAGTCCCCGACAGGGGACTTCACCCCTCCACTTT. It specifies CASSPRQGTSPLHF. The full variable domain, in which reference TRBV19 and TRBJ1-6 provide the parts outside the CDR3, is DGGITQSPKYLFRKEGQNVTLSCEQNLNHDAMYWYRQDPGQGLRLIYYSQIVNDFQKGDIAEGYSVSREKKESFPLTVTSAQKNPTAFYLCASSPRQGTSPLHFGNGTRLTVT.

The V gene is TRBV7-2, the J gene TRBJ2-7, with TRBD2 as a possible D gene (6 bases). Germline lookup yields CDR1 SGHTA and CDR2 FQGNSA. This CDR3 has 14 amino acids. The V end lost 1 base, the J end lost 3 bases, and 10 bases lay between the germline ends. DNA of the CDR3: TGTGCCAGCAGCTTAGGGCGGGGCTACTACGAGCAGTACTTC. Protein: CASSLGRGYYEQYF.

The CDR3 spells CASSFLPGQRNYGYTF. CDR3 nucleotide sequence: TGTGCCAGCAGTTTCCTACCGGGACAGAGGAACTATGGCTACACCTTC. This rearrangement joins TRBV28 to TRBJ1-2; 7 nucleotides line up with TRBD1. CDR1 and CDR2 (germline): MDHEN, SYDVKM. There are 16 residues in the CDR3. Trimming removed 3 bases from V and 2 bases from J; junction bases left unmatched: 9.

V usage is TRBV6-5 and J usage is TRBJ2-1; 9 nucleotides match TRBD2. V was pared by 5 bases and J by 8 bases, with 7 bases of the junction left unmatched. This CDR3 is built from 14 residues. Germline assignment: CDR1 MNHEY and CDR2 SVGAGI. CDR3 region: CASSPPSGNDEQFF. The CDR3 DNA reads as TGTGCCAGCAGTCCGCCTAGCGGGAATGATGAGCAGTTCTTC.

This CDR3 is CASSLGDSPYQPQHF. The CDR3 DNA reads as TGTGCCAGCAGCTTGGGGGACAGTCCCTATCAGCCCCAGCATTTT. The chain links TRBV5-5 to TRBJ1-5; 7 nucleotides line up with TRBD1. CDR3 length: 15 amino acids. CDR1 SGHKS and CDR2 YYEKEE come from the germline V gene (reference sequence). Unmatched junction bases numbered 5, after V lost 0 bases and J lost 5 bases.

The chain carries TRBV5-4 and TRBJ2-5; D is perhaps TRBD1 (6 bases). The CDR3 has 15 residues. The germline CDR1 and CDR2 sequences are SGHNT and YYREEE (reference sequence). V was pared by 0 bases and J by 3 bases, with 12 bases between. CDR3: CASSLGAGAEETQYF. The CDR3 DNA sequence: TGTGCCAGCAGCTTGGGGGCAGGGGCCGAAGAGACCCAGTACTTC.

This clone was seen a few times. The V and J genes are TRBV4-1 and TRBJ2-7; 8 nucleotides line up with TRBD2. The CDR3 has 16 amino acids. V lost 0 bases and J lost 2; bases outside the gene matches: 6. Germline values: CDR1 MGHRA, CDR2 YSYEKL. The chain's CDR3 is CASSQEITGGTYEQYF. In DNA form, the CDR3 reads TGCGCCAGCAGCCAAGAGATCACGGGAGGGACCTACGAGCAGTACTTC.

The CDR3 DNA reads as TGTGCCAGCAGCTCAGGGAGACAGGGAGTGGAGACCCAGTACTTC. Amino acids: CASSSGRQGVETQYF. The rearrangement links TRBV7-8 to TRBJ2-5; 7 bases line up with TRBD1. Per germline, CDR1 SGHVS and CDR2 FQNEAQ. Trimming cost V 4 bases and J 5 bases; bases outside gene matches: 10. The CDR3 consists of 15 residues.

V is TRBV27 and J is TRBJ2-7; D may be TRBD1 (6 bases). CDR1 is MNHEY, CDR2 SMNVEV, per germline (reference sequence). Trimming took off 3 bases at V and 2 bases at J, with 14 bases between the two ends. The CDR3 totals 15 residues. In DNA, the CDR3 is TGTGCCAGCAGTTTCAGGGGACAAGGGGCCTACGAGCAGTACTTC. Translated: CASSFRGQGAYEQYF.

The CDR3 reads CSPFIRTSGGRGVNEQFF. CDR3 nucleotide sequence: TGCAGCCCCTTTATTAGGACTAGCGGGGGGAGGGGAGTCAATGAGCAGTTCTTC. The V call is TRBV29-1, the J call TRBJ2-1; 14 positions match TRBD2. The CDR3 extends over 18 amino acids. CDR1 is SQVTM, CDR2 ANQGSEA, per germline. V shed 8 bases, J shed 6 bases, and the junction held 18 bases outside the gene matches.

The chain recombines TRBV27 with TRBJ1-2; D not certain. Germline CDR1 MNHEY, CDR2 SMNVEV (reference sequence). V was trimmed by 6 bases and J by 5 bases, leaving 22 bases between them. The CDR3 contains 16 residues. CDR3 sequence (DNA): TGTGCCAGCAGCCCCCGTGGGCAGACTATATTTTATGGCTACACCTTC. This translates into CASSPRGQTIFYGYTF.

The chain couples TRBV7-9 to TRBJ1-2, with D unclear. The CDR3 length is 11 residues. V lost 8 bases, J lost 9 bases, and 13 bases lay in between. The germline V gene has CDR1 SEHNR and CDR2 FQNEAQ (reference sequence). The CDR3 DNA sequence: TGTGCCAGCGTCTGGGAGGGCAGCTACACCTTC. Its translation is CASVWEGSYTF.

DNA for the CDR3: TGCGCCAGCAGCTTGAGTGGGGCCACTGAAGCTTTCTTT. This sequence encodes CASSLSGATEAFF. V and J are TRBV5-1 and TRBJ1-1; D is perhaps TRBD1 (5 bases). Trimming pared 1 base from V and 4 bases from J, leaving 8 bases between. The CDR3 has 13 residues. Looked up from germline, CDR1 is SGHRS and CDR2 is YFSETQ.

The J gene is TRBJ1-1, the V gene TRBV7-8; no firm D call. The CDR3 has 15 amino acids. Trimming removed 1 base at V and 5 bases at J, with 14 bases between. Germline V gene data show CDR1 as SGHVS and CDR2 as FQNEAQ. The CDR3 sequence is CASSLVSAGGTEAFF. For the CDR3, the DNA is TGTGCCAGCAGCTTAGTATCCGCAGGAGGAACTGAAGCTTTCTTT. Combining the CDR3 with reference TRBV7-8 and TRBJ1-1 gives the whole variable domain GAGVSQSPRYKVAKRGQDVALRCDPISGHVSLFWYQQALGQGPEFLTYFQNEAQLDKSGLPSDRFFAERPEGSVSTLKIQRTQQEDSAVYLCASSLVSAGGTEAFFGQGTRLTVV.

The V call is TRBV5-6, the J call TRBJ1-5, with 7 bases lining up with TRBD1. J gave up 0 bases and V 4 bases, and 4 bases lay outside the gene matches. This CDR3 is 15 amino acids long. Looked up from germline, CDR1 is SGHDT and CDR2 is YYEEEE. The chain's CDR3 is CASSLGTVSNQPQHF. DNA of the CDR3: TGTGCCAGCAGCCTGGGGACAGTTAGCAATCAGCCCCAGCATTTT.

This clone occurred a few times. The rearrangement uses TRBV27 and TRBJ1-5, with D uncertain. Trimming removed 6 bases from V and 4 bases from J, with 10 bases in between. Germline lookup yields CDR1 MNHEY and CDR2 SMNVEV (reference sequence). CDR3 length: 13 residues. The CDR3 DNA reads TGTGCCAGCAGACGGGCTGCTAATCAGCCCCAGCATTTT. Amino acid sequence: CASRRAANQPQHF.